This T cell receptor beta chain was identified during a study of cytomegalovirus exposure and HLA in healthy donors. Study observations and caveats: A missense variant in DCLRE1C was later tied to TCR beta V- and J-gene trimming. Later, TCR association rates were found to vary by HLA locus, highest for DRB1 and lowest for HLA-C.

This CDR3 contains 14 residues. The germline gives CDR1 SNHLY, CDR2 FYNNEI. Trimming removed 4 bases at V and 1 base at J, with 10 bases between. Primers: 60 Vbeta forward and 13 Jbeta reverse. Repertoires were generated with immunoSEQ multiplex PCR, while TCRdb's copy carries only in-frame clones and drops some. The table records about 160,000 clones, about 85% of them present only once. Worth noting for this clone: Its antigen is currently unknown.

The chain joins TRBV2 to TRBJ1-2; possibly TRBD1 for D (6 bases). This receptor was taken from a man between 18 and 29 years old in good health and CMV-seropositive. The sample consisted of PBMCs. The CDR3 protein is CASSGGQLNYGYTF. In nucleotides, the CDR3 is TGTGCCAGCAGTGGGGGACAACTTAACTATGGCTACACCTTC.